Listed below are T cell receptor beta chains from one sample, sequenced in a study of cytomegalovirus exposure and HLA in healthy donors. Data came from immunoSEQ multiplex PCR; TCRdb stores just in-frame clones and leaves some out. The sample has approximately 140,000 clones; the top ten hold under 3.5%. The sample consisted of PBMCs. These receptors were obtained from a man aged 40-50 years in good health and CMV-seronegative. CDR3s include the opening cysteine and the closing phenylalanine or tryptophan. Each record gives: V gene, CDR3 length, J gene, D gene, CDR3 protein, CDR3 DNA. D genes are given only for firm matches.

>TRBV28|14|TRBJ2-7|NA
CASSSPGRYYEQYF
TGTGCCAGCAGTTCCCCCGGGAGATATTACGAGCAGTACTTC
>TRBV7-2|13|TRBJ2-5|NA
CASSSGPEGTQYF
TGTGCCAGCAGCTCAGGTCCCGAGGGGACCCAGTACTTC
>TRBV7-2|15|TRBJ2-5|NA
CASSPQGGVQETQYF
TGTGCCAGCAGCCCGCAGGGGGGAGTGCAAGAGACCCAGTACTTC
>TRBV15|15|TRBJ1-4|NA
CATSRSPGGGEKLFF
TGTGCCACCAGCAGAAGCCCGGGGGGGGGAGAAAAACTGTTTTTT
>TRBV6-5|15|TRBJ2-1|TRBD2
CASSLGTSVYNEQFF
TGTGCCAGCAGCCTAGGGACTAGCGTCTACAATGAGCAGTTCTTC
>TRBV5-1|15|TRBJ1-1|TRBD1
CASSYSDRGRTEAFF
TGCGCCAGCAGCTATAGCGACAGGGGGAGGACTGAAGCTTTCTTT
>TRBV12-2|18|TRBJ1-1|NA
CASRLVLGAGTGGAEAFF
TGTGCAAGTCGCTTAGTACTCGGAGCCGGGACAGGAGGCGCTGAAGCTTTCTTT
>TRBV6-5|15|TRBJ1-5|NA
CASSSLGLGHQPQHF
TGTGCCAGCAGTTCCCTGGGGTTGGGGCATCAGCCCCAGCATTTT
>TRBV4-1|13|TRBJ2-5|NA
CASSQRLEETQYF
TGCGCCAGCAGCCAACGACTAGAAGAGACCCAGTACTTC
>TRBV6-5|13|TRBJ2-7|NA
CASSYSRDYEQYF
TGTGCCAGCAGTTACTCCCGAGACTACGAGCAGTACTTC
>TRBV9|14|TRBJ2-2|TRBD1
CASSVDRASGELFF
TGTGCCAGCAGCGTGGACAGGGCGTCCGGGGAGCTGTTTTTT
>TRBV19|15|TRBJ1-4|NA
CASSISTATNEKLFF
TGTGCCAGTAGTATATCTACCGCAACTAATGAAAAACTGTTTTTT
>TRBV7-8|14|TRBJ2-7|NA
CASSLQGVPYEQYF
TGTGCCAGCAGCTTACAAGGGGTCCCCTACGAGCAGTACTTC
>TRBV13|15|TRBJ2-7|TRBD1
CASSSLQGARNEQYF
TGTGCCAGCAGCTCCCTACAGGGGGCGAGGAACGAGCAGTACTTC
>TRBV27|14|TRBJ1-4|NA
CASSYDRRHEKLFF
TGTGCCAGCAGTTACGACAGGCGGCATGAAAAACTGTTTTTT
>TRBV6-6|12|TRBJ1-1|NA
CASSLRGTEAFF
TGTGCCAGCAGCCTCAGAGGCACTGAAGCTTTCTTT
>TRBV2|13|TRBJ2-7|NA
CASSAGQSYEQYF
TGTGCCAGCAGCGCGGGACAGTCCTACGAGCAGTACTTC
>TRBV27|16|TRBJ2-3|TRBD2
CASSSRLAASTDTQYF
TGTGCCAGCAGCTCCCGACTAGCGGCAAGCACAGATACGCAGTATTTT
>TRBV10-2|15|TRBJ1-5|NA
CASTDGGRSNQPQHF
TGCGCCAGCACTGACGGGGGGAGGTCTAATCAGCCCCAGCATTTT